Listed here are 29 T cell receptor beta chains from one sample, sequenced in a study of blood T cell repertoires in COVID-19. TCRdb's copy holds only in-frame clones and misses some; the assay was immunoSEQ multiplex PCR. The data contain 240,000 or so clones, approximately 86% of them singletons. The specimen sequenced was peripheral blood. The source of these receptors is a woman in her twenties or thirties who had recovered from COVID-19.

This clone was observed a handful of times. V and J are TRBV7-6 and TRBJ2-7; tentative D call: TRBD1 (7 bases). V lost 1 base and J lost 2, with 18 bases in between. The CDR3 has 17 amino acids. CDR1 and CDR2 (germline): SGHVS, FNYEAQ. The CDR3 bases are TGTGCCAGCAGCTTAGGGCGGCCGGGGGACAGCACCTACGAGCAGTACTTC. Amino acid sequence: CASSLGRPGDSTYEQYF.

The chain uses TRBV11-1 and TRBJ1-1; 7 bases fit TRBD1. The V gene end was trimmed by 6 bases and the J gene end by 1 base; junction bases not matched to a gene: 5. Germline V gene lookup returns CDR1 SGHAT and CDR2 FQDESV (reference sequence). The CDR3 is 14 residues long. Here the CDR3 reads CASRRTGANTEAFF. CDR3 bases: TGTGCCAGCAGGCGGACAGGAGCGAACACTGAAGCTTTCTTT.

This chain uses TRBV5-4 with TRBJ2-1; D is uncertain. Trimming pared 2 bases from V and 5 bases from J, leaving 2 bases between. The CDR3 sequence is 11 residues long. Germline-derived CDR1 and CDR2 are SGHNT and YYREEE (reference sequence). CDR3 amino acids: CASSFNNEQFF. Written as DNA, the CDR3 is TGTGCCAGCAGCTTCAACAATGAGCAGTTCTTC.

The chain employs TRBV6-5 and TRBJ2-1, with D unresolved. From germline, CDR1 is MNHEY and CDR2 SVGAGI. This CDR3 has 12 amino acids. Trimming stripped 8 bases from V and 10 bases from J, with 15 bases between. The chain's CDR3 is CASSLRELEQFF. CDR3 coding DNA: TGTGCCAGCTCCCTTCGAGAATTGGAGCAGTTCTTC.

The rearrangement links TRBV5-1 to TRBJ2-5; 15 positions agree with TRBD2. Trimming at V came to 7 bases and at J to 2 bases, leaving 6 bases not matched to a gene. The CDR3 loop spans 16 amino acids. Germline assignment: CDR1 SGHRS and CDR2 YFSETQ. The CDR3 here is CASVPGLAGGQETQYF. As DNA, the CDR3 is TGCGCCAGCGTCCCGGGACTAGCGGGGGGTCAAGAGACCCAGTACTTC.

This clone was detected only once. The chain couples TRBV12-2 to TRBJ2-3; the D call in the table, TRBD2, was not verified against the DNA. TRBV12-2 is tagged as a pseudogene. The length of the CDR3 is 17 residues. This CDR3 reads CASRLRTSGGDTDTQYF. The CDR3 nucleotides read TGTGCAAGTCGCCTCCGGACTAGCGGGGGGGACACAGATACGCAGTATTTT.

The chain carries TRBV11-3 and TRBJ2-3; weak D call: TRBD1 (5 bases). Trimming stripped 5 bases from V and 3 bases from J, with 9 bases between. CDR1 SGHNT and CDR2 YENEEA come from the germline V gene. The CDR3 runs 13 residues. The CDR3 reads CASSPSGTDTQYF. CDR3 DNA: TGTGCCAGCAGCCCCTCAGGGACAGATACGCAGTATTTT.

V and J are TRBV6-5 and TRBJ2-2; the D gene is possibly TRBD2 (6 bases). This CDR3 has 15 residues. The germline V and J ends were trimmed by 6 bases and 2 bases, with 13 bases remaining between them. Germline V gene sequence: CDR1 MNHEY, CDR2 SVGAGI. The CDR3 DNA sequence: TGTGCCAGCAGCTCCGGGACTCATAACACCGGGGAGCTGTTTTTT. Amino acid sequence: CASSSGTHNTGELFF.

This rearrangement joins TRBV2 to TRBJ2-7; no firm D call. The CDR3 is 12 amino acids. Germline CDR1 and CDR2: SNHLY and FYNNEI. V was shortened by 6 bases and J by 2 bases, with 8 bases between the two germline ends. CDR3 sequence reads: CASRYSTYEQYF. The CDR3 DNA reads TGTGCCAGCAGGTACAGCACCTACGAGCAGTACTTC. The entire variable domain, with the rest obtained from reference TRBV2 and TRBJ2-7, is as follows: EPEVTQTPSHQVTQMGQEVILRCVPISNHLYFYWYRQILGQKVEFLVSFYNNEISEKSEIFDDQFSVERPDGSNFTLKIRSTKLEDSAMYFCASRYSTYEQYFGPGTRLTVT.

The rearrangement uses TRBV19 and TRBJ1-5; 7 bases align to TRBD1. Per the germline V gene, CDR1 is LNHDA and CDR2 is SQIVND (reference sequence). Trimming at V came to 10 bases and at J to 1 base, leaving 19 bases not matched to a gene. This CDR3 is built from 18 residues. CDR3 region: CATSRSGQPSGSNQPQHF. The CDR3 nucleotides are TGTGCCACCTCTCGTTCGGGACAGCCATCAGGAAGCAATCAGCCCCAGCATTTT.

CDR3 DNA: TGTGCCAGCAGGGAGACCTACGAGCAGTACTTC. Translating it yields CASRETYEQYF. The chain employs TRBV3-1 (or the pseudogene TRBV3-2) and TRBJ2-7; no reliable D call. CDR3 length: 11 amino acids. The germline V gene has CDR1 LGHDT and CDR2 YNNKEL (reference sequence). Trimming removed 6 bases at V and 2 bases at J, with 5 bases between.

This chain joins TRBV29-1 and TRBJ2-5; 8 nucleotides align to TRBD2. The CDR3 has 12 amino acids. The germline V gene encodes CDR1 SQVTM and CDR2 ANQGSEA. Trimming took 5 bases from V and 4 from J; bases not matched to a gene: 3. CDR3 amino acids: CSVSAGGETQYF. DNA for the CDR3: TGCAGCGTTTCTGCGGGGGGAGAGACCCAGTACTTC. The complete variable domain, with remaining parts taken from reference TRBV29-1 and TRBJ2-5, reads SAVISQKPSRDICQRGTSLTIQCQVDSQVTMMFWYRQQPGQSLTLIATANQGSEATYESGFVIDKFPISRPNLTFSTLTVSNMSPEDSSIYLCSVSAGGETQYFGPGTRLLVL.

The chain joins TRBV9 to TRBJ2-3; TRBD2 matches at 8 bases. The CDR3 is 13 amino acids. V dropped 2 bases and J dropped 5; count of bases not matched to a gene: 1. The germline V gene has CDR1 SGDLS and CDR2 YYNGEE. The CDR3 region has the DNA TGTGCCAGCAGCGTGACTAGCGAAGATACGCAGTATTTT. Its translation: CASSVTSEDTQYF.

This sequence joins TRBV6-6 and TRBJ2-1, with 11 bases lining up with TRBD2. The V gene's germline CDR1 is MNHNY and CDR2 SVGAGI (reference sequence). The CDR3 covers 14 residues. The ends lost 7 bases at V and 5 bases at J; junction bases unmatched: 4. The CDR3 sequence is CASISSGGNNEQFF. In DNA form, the CDR3 reads TGTGCCAGCATTTCTAGCGGGGGGAACAATGAGCAGTTCTTC.

This sequence joins TRBV2 and TRBJ2-1; 8 positions match TRBD1. The CDR3 length is 14 residues. Trimming took 4 bases from V and 6 from J; bases not matched to a gene: 5. Germline CDR1 SNHLY, CDR2 FYNNEI. The CDR3 protein is CASSGGDRLNEQFF. The CDR3 DNA reads as TGTGCCAGCAGTGGGGGGGACAGGCTCAATGAGCAGTTCTTC.

This chain links TRBV6-4 with TRBJ1-1; no clear D. The germline V gene has CDR1 MRHNA and CDR2 SNTAGT. V was clipped by 4 bases and J by 4 bases, with 13 bases between them. The CDR3 has 14 amino acids. Here the CDR3 reads CASSAREGGTEAFF. The CDR3, as DNA: TGTGCCAGCAGTGCCCGTGAGGGCGGCACTGAAGCTTTCTTT.

The chain couples TRBV5-4 to TRBJ2-5; 11 positions match TRBD2. Germline loops: CDR1 SGHNT, CDR2 YYREEE (reference sequence). J gave up 5 bases and V 3 bases, and 12 bases lay outside the gene matches. This CDR3 is built from 17 residues. Here the CDR3 reads CASSSRLAGSLGETQYF. DNA of the CDR3: TGTGCCAGCAGCTCTCGACTAGCGGGGTCGTTGGGGGAGACCCAGTACTTC. The variable domain in full, completed from reference TRBV5-4 and TRBJ2-5, reads ETGVTQSPTHLIKTRGQQVTLRCSSQSGHNTVSWYQQALGQGPQFIFQYYREEENGRGNFPPRFSGLQFPNYSSELNVNALELDDSALYLCASSSRLAGSLGETQYFGPGTRLLVL.

The chain couples TRBV7-2 to TRBJ2-5; unclear D gene. The V end lost 6 bases, the J end lost 4 bases, and 6 bases lay between the germline ends. The germline CDR1 and CDR2 sequences are SGHTA and FQGNSA. The CDR3 runs 11 residues. DNA of the CDR3: TGTGCCAGCAGATCTAGAGAGACCCAGTACTTC. It is translated as CASRSRETQYF. Full variable domain (remainder filled in from reference TRBV7-2 and TRBJ2-5): GAGVSQSPSNKVTEKGKDVELRCDPISGHTALYWYRQSLGQGLEFLIYFQGNSAPDKSGLPSDRFSAERTGGSVSTLTIQRTQQEDSAVYLCASRSRETQYFGPGTRLLVL.

This chain uses TRBV2 with TRBJ2-5; 7 nucleotides align to TRBD2. V dropped 8 bases and J dropped 3; count of bases not matched to a gene: 6. This CDR3 contains 13 residues. Germline V lookup: CDR1 SNHLY, CDR2 FYNNEI. DNA for the CDR3: TGTGCCAGCTTGCGGGGGAGTGAAGAGACCCAGTACTTC. It yields the protein CASLRGSEETQYF.

This chain connects TRBV6-5 to TRBJ2-7; 9 bases are a match to TRBD2. CDR3 size: 14 residues. V was clipped by 7 bases and J by 4 bases; unmatched bases: 8. Looked up from germline, CDR1 is MNHEY and CDR2 is SVGAGI. CDR3 bases: TGTGCCAGCAAACAAGCGGGGGGATCTTACGAGCAGTACTTC. Translation: CASKQAGGSYEQYF.

The CDR3 sequence: CASSEGTGTDGYTF. In DNA form, the CDR3 reads TGCGCCAGCAGTGAGGGCACAGGGACGGATGGCTACACCTTC. The rearrangement uses TRBV10-2 and TRBJ1-2, with a tentative D call TRBD1 (6 bases). This CDR3 is built from 14 residues. In germline, CDR1 is WSHSY, CDR2 SAAADI. Trimming stripped 2 bases from V and 6 bases from J, with 13 bases between.

The rearrangement uses TRBV4-3 and TRBJ1-1; 8 nucleotides line up with TRBD1. Unmatched junction bases numbered 7, after V lost 4 bases and J lost 0 bases. Per the germline V gene, CDR1 is LGHNA and CDR2 is YSLEER. The CDR3 totals 16 residues. The CDR3 DNA follows: TGCGCCAGCAGCCTAGACAGGGGCGTGATGAACACTGAAGCTTTCTTT. Residues: CASSLDRGVMNTEAFF.

V and J are TRBV10-1 and TRBJ2-3, with TRBD1 matching 12 bases. The germline gives CDR1 WNHNN, CDR2 SYGVQD (reference sequence). The V and J ends lost 0 bases and 8 bases, in that order; junction bases with no gene match: 9. The CDR3 loop spans 17 amino acids. As DNA, the CDR3 is TGCGCCAGCAGTGAGTCTAGGGGACAGGGGGCGCGTGGTACGCAGTATTTT. Amino acids: CASSESRGQGARGTQYF.

This chain uses TRBV5-1 with TRBJ1-1; the match to TRBD1 covers 8 bases. Germline lookup yields CDR1 SGHRS and CDR2 YFSETQ. V lost 4 bases and J lost 4; bases outside the gene matches: 15. The CDR3 is made up of 17 amino acids. The CDR3 nucleotides are TGCGCCAGCAGCCGCGGGACAGGCTCCCTAAGGTCCACTGAAGCTTTCTTT. This translates into CASSRGTGSLRSTEAFF.

This chain links TRBV11-2 with TRBJ2-3; 8 bases map to TRBD2. CDR1 and CDR2 from the germline V gene are SGHAT and FQNNGV. This CDR3 spans 16 amino acids. V shed 5 bases, J shed 0 bases, and the junction held 7 bases outside the gene matches. The CDR3 DNA reads as TGTGCCAGCAGCCGCCCAGCGGGGGCTAGCACAGATACGCAGTATTTT. This codes for CASSRPAGASTDTQYF.

V usage is TRBV4-2 and J usage is TRBJ2-2, with D maybe TRBD2 (6 bases). The CDR3 has 14 amino acids. V shed 5 bases and J shed 4 bases, with 11 bases lying between them. CDR1 is LGHNA, CDR2 YNFKEQ, per germline. DNA for the CDR3: TGTGCCAGCAGCGCGGGCGGGGTCACCGGGGAGCTGTTTTTT. It is translated as CASSAGGVTGELFF.

The V and J genes are TRBV5-1 and TRBJ1-4, with TRBD1 matching over 8 bases. Trimming removed 0 bases from V and 7 bases from J; junction bases left unmatched: 5. The CDR3 contains 15 residues. The germline V gene has CDR1 SGHRS and CDR2 YFSETQ. CDR3 residues: CASSLGQGAGEKLFF. CDR3 nucleotides: TGCGCCAGCAGCTTGGGTCAGGGGGCAGGTGAAAAACTGTTTTTT.

The chain is built from TRBV7-9 and TRBJ2-1; D not resolved. Trimming shortened V by 3 bases and J by 6 bases, and 9 bases separated the two germline ends. Per the germline V gene, CDR1 is SEHNR and CDR2 is FQNEAQ (reference sequence). The CDR3 is made up of 13 amino acids. CDR3 sequence reads: CASSFPSVNEQFF. CDR3 DNA: TGTGCCAGCAGCTTCCCCTCCGTCAATGAGCAGTTCTTC.

This clone was seen at least ten times. The chain is built from TRBV4-2 and TRBJ2-7, with 10 positions matching TRBD2. After removal of 5 bases from V and 2 bases from J, the junction contained 6 bases not matched to a gene. This CDR3 has 15 amino acids. CDR1 LGHNA and CDR2 YNFKEQ come from the germline V gene. In DNA, the CDR3 is TGTGCCAGCAGCACCCTAGCGGGGGACGCCTACGAGCAGTACTTC. It is translated as CASSTLAGDAYEQYF.